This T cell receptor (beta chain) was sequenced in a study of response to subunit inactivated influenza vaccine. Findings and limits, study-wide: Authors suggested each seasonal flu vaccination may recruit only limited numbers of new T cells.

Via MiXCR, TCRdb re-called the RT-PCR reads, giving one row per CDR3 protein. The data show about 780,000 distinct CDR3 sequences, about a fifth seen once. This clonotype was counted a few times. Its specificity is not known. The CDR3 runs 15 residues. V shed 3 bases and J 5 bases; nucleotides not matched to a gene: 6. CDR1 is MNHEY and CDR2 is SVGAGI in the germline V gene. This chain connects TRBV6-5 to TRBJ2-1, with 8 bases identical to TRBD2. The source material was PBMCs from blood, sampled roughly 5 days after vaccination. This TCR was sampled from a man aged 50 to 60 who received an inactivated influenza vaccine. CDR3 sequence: CASSYGTSLDNEQFF. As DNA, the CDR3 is TGTGCCAGCAGTTATGGGACTAGTCTTGACAATGAGCAGTTCTTC.